This T cell receptor beta chain was captured by sequencing in a study of T cell responses to AZD1222 COVID-19 vaccine. The protocol was immunoSEQ multiplex PCR, while the TCRdb copy is restricted to in-frame clones and leaves out a portion. Of roughly 180,000 clones detected, 85% to 95% appear once; the ten largest clones hold about 0.6%. In the case of this clone: Its antigen is still unknown.

With 5 bases removed from V and 1 base from J, the gap between germline ends came to 12 bases. This CDR3 region has 15 residues. Germline CDR1 SGHTA, CDR2 FQGNSA. Overall study results and limits: At baseline, seropositivity was found in only six or seven AZD1222 recipients. White British ancestry dominated among donors, who included more females, and clonal diversity was possibly underestimated.

The sample here was peripheral blood, taken on day 0 of AZD1222 vaccination. This clonotype was sampled from an adult in good health. V gene TRBV7-2 combines with J gene TRBJ2-1, with D maybe TRBD2 (6 bases). The CDR3, as DNA: TGTGCCAGCAGCCCCGGAGGGAGGTCCTACAATGAGCAGTTCTTC. Its translation: CASSPGGRSYNEQFF. Full variable domain (rest looked up from reference TRBV7-2 and TRBJ2-1): GAGVSQSPSNKVTEKGKDVELRCDPISGHTALYWYRQSLGQGLEFLIYFQGNSAPDKSGLPSDRFSAERTGGSVSTLTIQRTQQEDSAVYLCASSPGGRSYNEQFFGPGTRLTVL.